The clone carrying this T cell receptor (beta chain) occurred many times. This CDR3 comprises 15 residues. Germline lookup yields CDR1 SQVTM and CDR2 ANQGSEA. V was shortened by 1 base and J by 4 bases, with 14 bases between the two germline ends. Individual cDNA molecules received unique molecular identifiers in the library. In TCRdb, the RACE reads were re-called with MiXCR into one record per CDR3 protein. The repertoire includes 35,000 to 50,000 distinct CDR3 sequences, 3.7% of them detected once, and 5.6% sits in the top ten. This entry belongs to a study of human T cells and chemical hapten exposure. As to time point: healthy volunteer bleed at 6 weeks. Total RNA was isolated from unfractionated whole blood.

The chain employs TRBV29-1 and TRBJ2-1; D uncertain. Sequencing was performed on whole blood. The receptor comes from a human donor in good health. Some clones in this sample may be carry-over from other donors' samples. In DNA, the CDR3 is TGCAGCGTTGAAGTGGCATCTACTATTTACAATGAGCAGTTCTTC. Its translation is CSVEVASTIYNEQFF.